This T cell receptor (beta chain) is drawn from a study of cytomegalovirus exposure and HLA in healthy donors. Study details: Among about 400 genotyped donors, around 77% fell in the Caucasian-associated ancestry cluster.

The PCR made use of 60 Vbeta and 13 Jbeta primers. Generated by immunoSEQ multiplex PCR, the TCRdb table keeps only in-frame clones and is missing some. The profile shows about 120,000 clones, about three quarters of them singletons. The study, taken as a whole, reports: About 87% or about 30% of the time was how often most TCR beta V segments were productive, according to an earlier analysis. Evidence from a later analysis indicated that most CMV-associated TCR beta chains looked HLA-restricted.

Comments on this clone: What it binds is unknown.

CDR3 size: 14 residues. V lost 6 bases, J lost 1 base, and 12 bases lay in between. The germline V gene has CDR1 LGHNA and CDR2 YNFKEQ. The source is a woman in her forties in good health and CMV-seropositive. The chain links TRBV4-2 to TRBJ1-1; D is perhaps TRBD1 (5 bases). What was sequenced was PBMCs. CDR3: CASRPDTGNTEAFF. For the CDR3, the DNA is TGTGCCAGCAGACCAGATACAGGGAACACTGAAGCTTTCTTT.